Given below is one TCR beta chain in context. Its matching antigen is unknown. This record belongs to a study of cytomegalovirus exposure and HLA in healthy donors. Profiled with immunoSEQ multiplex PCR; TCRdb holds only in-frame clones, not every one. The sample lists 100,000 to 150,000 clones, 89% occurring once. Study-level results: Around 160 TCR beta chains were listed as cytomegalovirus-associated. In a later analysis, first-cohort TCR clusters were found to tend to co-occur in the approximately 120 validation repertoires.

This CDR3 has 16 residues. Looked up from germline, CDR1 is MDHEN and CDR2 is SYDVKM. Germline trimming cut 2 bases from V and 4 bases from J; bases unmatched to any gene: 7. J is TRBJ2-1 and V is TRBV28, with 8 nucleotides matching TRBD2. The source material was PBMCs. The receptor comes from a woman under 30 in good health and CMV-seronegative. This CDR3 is CASSLERASGYNEQFF. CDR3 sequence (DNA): TGTGCCAGCAGTTTAGAGCGGGCTAGCGGGTACAATGAGCAGTTCTTC. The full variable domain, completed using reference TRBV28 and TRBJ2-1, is DVKVTQSSRYLVKRTGEKVFLECVQDMDHENMFWYRQDPGLGLRLIYFSYDVKMKEKGDIPEGYSVSREKKERFSLILESASTNQTSMYLCASSLERASGYNEQFFGPGTRLTVL.